This entry lists 11 T cell receptor beta chains sequenced from one sample in a study of beta chain features in type 1 diabetes. Findings and limits, study-wide: Type 1 diabetes patients showed a moderate but significant shortening of TCRB CDR3s in all four CD4+ subsets.

What these receptors recognize is not known. TCRB transcripts that were expressed got sequenced, as all of the isolated RNA had been reverse transcribed. Repertoires were generated with immunoSEQ multiplex PCR, while TCRdb's copy carries only in-frame clones and drops some. Here the sample spans 400,000 or so clones, 8.5% to 10% being singletons. The material sequenced was central memory CD4+ T cells from blood. The receptors were sampled from a man aged 30-40 years with type 1 diabetes.

This clone has ten or more counts. This chain uses TRBV19 with TRBJ2-1, with 7 bases identical to TRBD2. Germline values: CDR1 LNHDA, CDR2 SQIVND (reference sequence). There are 14 residues in the CDR3. V shed 4 bases, J shed 9 bases, and the junction held 9 bases outside the gene matches. In DNA form, the CDR3 reads TGTGCCAGTAGTACCACGGGAGGTCAGGGTGAGCAGTTCTTC. Translating it yields CASSTTGGQGEQFF.

This chain connects TRBV5-1 to TRBJ2-7; D gene uncertain. Germline CDR1 SGHRS, CDR2 YFSETQ. The CDR3 loop spans 14 amino acids. Trimming removed 1 base at V and 1 base at J, with 9 bases between. Here the CDR3 reads CASSLTAGSYEQYF. The CDR3 bases are TGCGCCAGCAGCTTGACTGCCGGTTCCTACGAGCAGTACTTC.

This clone was seen more than once but under ten times. The chain carries TRBV7-2 and TRBJ2-5; the D gene could be TRBD1 or TRBD2 (5 bases each). Per germline, CDR1 SGHTA and CDR2 FQGNSA. The CDR3 has 13 amino acids. Trimming took 8 bases from V and 0 from J, leaving 10 bases between them. Here the CDR3 DNA reads TGTGCCAGCGAGGGACGGAACCAAGAGACCCAGTACTTC. Protein sequence: CASEGRNQETQYF.

This sequence joins TRBV29-1 and TRBJ1-4, with D perhaps matching TRBD1 (6 bases). V lost 7 bases, J lost 10 bases, and 19 bases lay in between. Germline V gene data show CDR1 as SQVTM and CDR2 as ANQGSEA. The CDR3 is 13 amino acids. CDR3: CSGKQGGNGKLFF. The CDR3 DNA is TGCAGCGGGAAACAGGGCGGTAACGGAAAACTGTTTTTT.

V gene TRBV5-4 combines with J gene TRBJ1-3; D is uncertain. The CDR3 totals 15 residues. V was shortened by 4 bases and J by 0 bases, with 11 bases between the two germline ends. Germline CDR1 SGHNT, CDR2 YYREEE (reference sequence). CDR3 coding DNA: TGTGCCAGCAGCCAAGAAACTCACTCTGGAAACACCATATATTTT. This codes for CASSQETHSGNTIYF.

The sample holds a few counts of this clone. The rearrangement uses TRBV7-8 and TRBJ2-7, with a possible D match to TRBD2 (5 bases). V gave up 5 bases and J gave up 3 bases, with 11 bases separating them. Germline assignment: CDR1 SGHVS and CDR2 FQNEAQ. The CDR3 runs 13 residues. CDR3 amino acids: CASSRYRDYEQYF. The CDR3 DNA follows: TGTGCCAGCAGCAGATACCGGGACTACGAGCAGTACTTC.

Comment on this clone: A clone one base away is much larger, so this may be a read error. This CDR3 is also generated by other DNA sequences in the sample. The V gene is TRBV15, the J gene TRBJ2-5; D is possibly TRBD1 or TRBD2 (7 bases each). The CDR3 is made up of 14 amino acids. In germline, CDR1 is LNHNV, CDR2 YYDKDF (reference sequence). The ends were cut back, 4 bases at V and 6 bases at J, with 15 bases in the middle. CDR3: CATSNPGGGQTQYF. DNA for the CDR3: TGTGCCACCAGCAATCCAGGGGGGGGGCAGACCCAGTACTTC.

A few counts support this clone. The chain couples TRBV18 to TRBJ2-1; maybe TRBD1 (6 bases). The CDR3 runs 15 residues. The ends were cut back, 3 bases at V and 6 bases at J, with 15 bases in the middle. CDR1 and CDR2 (germline): KGHSH, LQKENI. In DNA, the CDR3 is TGTGCCAGCTCACCTAACTCAGGGACAATCAATGAGCAGTTCTTC. The encoded protein is CASSPNSGTINEQFF.

The sample holds a few counts of this clone. This rearrangement joins TRBV19 to TRBJ2-3, with a weak D call TRBD1 (6 bases). V was pared by 6 bases and J by 0 bases, with 13 bases between. The germline V gene encodes CDR1 LNHDA and CDR2 SQIVND (reference sequence). This CDR3 has 15 residues. CDR3 bases: TGTGCCAGTAGATACAACAGGGCTAGCACAGATACGCAGTATTTT. It encodes CASRYNRASTDTQYF.

V usage is TRBV6-5 and J usage is TRBJ2-1; 11 bases agree with TRBD1. This CDR3 has 15 amino acids. V shed 5 bases and J 6 bases; nucleotides not matched to a gene: 6. Germline lookup yields CDR1 MNHEY and CDR2 SVGAGI. The CDR3, as DNA: TGTGCCAGCAGTACAACCGGGACAGGGGGCAATGAGCAGTTCTTC. This translates into CASSTTGTGGNEQFF.

This clone was seen many times. At one end, the junction sequence differs from germline, possibly due to a read error. This chain uses TRBV6-1 with TRBJ1-4; 7 bases agree with TRBD1. Germline CDR1 MNHNS, CDR2 SASEGT. The CDR3 extends over 15 amino acids. The DNA of the CDR3 is TGTGCCATCAGTGAGTCAAGACAGGGAGATGAAAAACTGTTTTTT. It translates to CAISESRQGDEKLFF.